The entry below describes one TCR beta chain. There are 11 residues in the CDR3. Germline V gene lookup returns CDR1 DFQATT and CDR2 SNEGSKA (reference sequence). V was clipped by 1 base and J by 15 bases, with 13 bases between them. These data are taken from a study of identical twins. Each CDR3 protein gets one entry after TCRdb re-called the 5' RACE reads with MiXCR. This sample has around 300,000 distinct CDR3 sequences, with roughly 8.6% found just once. This same sample was also taken into another study, of yellow fever vaccine responses in identical twins.

This chain joins TRBV20-1 and TRBJ2-1; D remains unclear. Sequenced sample: memory (CD45RO+) T cells sorted from blood. This clonotype originated in a young woman in good health. DNA of the CDR3: TGCAGTGCTAGAGGTCCCTATGAACCGTTCTTC. This encodes CSARGPYEPFF.